This passage covers 2 T cell receptor beta chains from one sample sequenced in a study of blood T cell repertoires in COVID-19. The method was immunoSEQ multiplex PCR; TCRdb's version includes in-frame clones alone and lacks a portion of them. The table shows about 94,000 clones, with 80% to 85% occurring only once. Sequenced sample: peripheral blood. The receptors here all came from a man in his sixties with acute or convalescent COVID-19.

In nucleotides, the CDR3 is TGCGCCAGCAGCTTGGCCGCGACAGGGAGATCTTATGGCTACACCTTC. It translates to CASSLAATGRSYGYTF. This chain uses TRBV5-1 with TRBJ1-2; 7 bases line up with TRBD1. The CDR3 sequence is 16 residues long. The J segment lost 5 bases and the V segment lost 0 bases, leaving 10 bases of the junction unmatched. From germline, CDR1 is SGHRS and CDR2 YFSETQ. Full variable domain (outside the CDR3, taken from reference TRBV5-1 and TRBJ1-2): KAGVTQTPRYLIKTRGQQVTLSCSPISGHRSVSWYQQTPGQGLQFLFEYFSETQRNKGNFPGRFSGRQFSNSRSEMNVSTLELGDSALYLCASSLAATGRSYGYTFGSGTRLTVV.

V is TRBV6-2 or TRBV6-3 and J is TRBJ2-1; TRBD2 agrees at 7 bases. The length of the CDR3 is 15 residues. Germline-derived CDR1 and CDR2 are MNHEY and SVGEGT. V lost 0 bases to trimming and J lost 3 bases; unmatched junction nucleotides: 2. As DNA, the CDR3 is TGTGCCAGCAGTTACTCCGGGGGGAACTACAATGAGCAGTTCTTC. Encoded protein: CASSYSGGNYNEQFF.